This T cell receptor (beta chain) was found in a study of blood T cell repertoires in COVID-19. In its sample, this clone was seen once. In the original workflow: The assay estimated nucleated cells by amplifying reference gene primers. Data came from immunoSEQ multiplex PCR; TCRdb stores just in-frame clones and leaves some out. V and J calls and clone size are copied from that table; D and trimming were computed from the DNA. The sample has more than 400,000 clones, roughly 90% seen once. The sequence came from a young woman who had recovered from COVID-19. The sequenced sample consisted of PBMCs or T cells enriched from blood (not recorded which).

CDR3 region: CASSLVIQANEQFF. The CDR3 nucleotides read TGCGCCAGCAGCTTGGTCATCCAGGCGAATGAGCAGTTCTTC. The V gene is TRBV5-1, the J gene TRBJ2-1; D gene uncertain. Trimming stripped 0 bases from V and 7 bases from J, with 11 bases between. CDR3 length equals 14 residues. Germline CDR1 reads SGHRS; CDR2 reads YFSETQ.